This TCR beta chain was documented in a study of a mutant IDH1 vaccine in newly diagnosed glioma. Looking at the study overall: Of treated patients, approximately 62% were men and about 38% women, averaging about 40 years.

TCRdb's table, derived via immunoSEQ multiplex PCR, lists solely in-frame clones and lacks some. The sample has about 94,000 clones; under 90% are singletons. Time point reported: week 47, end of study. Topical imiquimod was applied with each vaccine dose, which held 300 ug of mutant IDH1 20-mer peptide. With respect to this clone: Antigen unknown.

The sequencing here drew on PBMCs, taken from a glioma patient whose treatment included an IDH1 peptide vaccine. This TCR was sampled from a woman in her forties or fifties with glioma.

In nucleotides, the CDR3 is TGTGCCAGCAGTTTAGCGGGAGCAGTCCACAATGAGCAGTTCTTC. Amino acid sequence: CASSLAGAVHNEQFF. The chain combines TRBV27 with TRBJ2-1; 7 nucleotides line up with TRBD2. CDR3 length: 15 amino acids. Germline CDR1 MNHEY, CDR2 SMNVEV (reference sequence). J was trimmed by 5 bases and V by 2 bases; bases with no gene match: 6.